This T cell receptor (beta chain) was recorded in a study of T cells in women clearing cervical HPV infection. Study-level information: Women with histologically confirmed HPV16-related CIN3 or worse, 2 with invasive cancer, served as cases. Case blood was drawn when the lesion was first found; control blood after infection became undetectable. Case blood was drawn a median about 160 days after lesion detection.

This table comes from immunoSEQ multiplex PCR, and its TCRdb copy is limited to in-frame clones, with some not included. Its table records some 30,000 clones. This clonotype was sampled from a woman between 18 and 69 years old with a cervical HPV16 infection that either progressed to CIN3+ or cleared (not recorded which). Material for sequencing was blood buffy coat.

The CDR3 DNA, read in part, is TGTGCCAGCAGTCCGGACAGGGCTACAGATACG. It encodes CASSPDRATDT. Given in full, the CDR3 is CASSPDRATDTQYF. The V gene is TRBV2, the J gene TRBJ2-3; 8 positions agree with TRBD1. From the germline J gene comes the end of the CDR3, since the read stops 3 residues before it. Germline CDR1 is SNHLY and CDR2 is FYNNEI. J was trimmed by 3 bases and V by 5 bases; bases with no gene match: 4. The length of the CDR3 is 14 residues.